A single T cell receptor beta chain is shown here with its context. What antigen it recognizes has not been identified. Base qualities are not provided; no much larger clone lies one nucleotide away. TCRbeta CDR3 regions were amplified from genomic DNA by means of the immunoSEQ Assay, a bias-controlled multiplex PCR. In the source study's methods: Within the assay, amplification of reference gene primers was used to estimate how many nucleated cells each sample contained. Sequence reads were collapsed and filtered to measure the absolute abundance of every unique TCRbeta CDR3 rearrangement. For each sample, productive Simpson clonality was calculated as the square root of Simpson's diversity index across productive rearrangements. The source is immuneACCESS, and TCRdb retained only in-frame sequences with V and J called. Part of the clones is not carried over; for the studies checked, unresolved V genes explain less than half of this, and the remainder is unexplained. That table is the source of V, J and clone size, and D and trimming were worked out from the DNA. This sample comprises 70,000 to 90,000 clones, roughly 88% of them detected only once. Roughly 45% of the sample belongs to the ten largest clones.

Whole blood was collected in K2EDTA tubes by collaborating institutions according to the institutions' own protocols. Collaborator samples were shipped for TCRbeta analysis as frozen whole blood, isolated PBMCs, or DNA extracted from either sample type. Measured from the cysteine to the phenylalanine, the CDR3 is 13 residues long. This entry keeps only the CDR3 DNA: 39 bases, framed from base 1. CDR1 and CDR2 (LGHNA, YNFKEQ) derive from the germline V gene. Between the V and J ends, shortened by 5 bases and 1 base respectively, the junction contains 9 bases. The sample comes from a study of blood T cell repertoires in COVID-19 (dated by TCRdb to about 2020). Describing the broader study: Collaborator samples came from the United States, Italy and Spain and covered acute and convalescent phases of COVID-19. The prospective study material was composed of cDNA or gDNA derived from T cells, B-cell-depleted T cells, or PBMCs. Subjects who had been exposed to COVID-19, were actively infected with it, or had recovered from it provided the deeply sampled blood TCRbeta repertoires that made up the dataset. The repertoires were made available in a free public database intended to serve as a resource for research on the immune response to SARS-CoV-2. The samples were drawn from the first 160 participants of the ongoing ImmuneRACE study and from 1,200 or so subjects provided by 6 global collaborators. Nearly every sample came with metadata listing a de-identified subject ID, COVID-19 status, age in years and sex. HLA class I and class II types, where available, came from metadata supplied by the sample provider rather than from assay-based typing. Summary of the overall study and its limitations: The amount of clinical and demographic metadata varied by source and participant and was provided uncurated.

The sequence is built from TRBV4-2 and TRBJ2-7; no D gene call is confident. This clonotype originated in a human donor in a cohort sampled during active COVID-19. Sequencing was carried out using peripheral blood. The DNA reads as follows: TGTGCCAGCAGCTACCACCGGTCCTACGAGCAGTACTTC. The resulting protein is CASSYHRSYEQYF.